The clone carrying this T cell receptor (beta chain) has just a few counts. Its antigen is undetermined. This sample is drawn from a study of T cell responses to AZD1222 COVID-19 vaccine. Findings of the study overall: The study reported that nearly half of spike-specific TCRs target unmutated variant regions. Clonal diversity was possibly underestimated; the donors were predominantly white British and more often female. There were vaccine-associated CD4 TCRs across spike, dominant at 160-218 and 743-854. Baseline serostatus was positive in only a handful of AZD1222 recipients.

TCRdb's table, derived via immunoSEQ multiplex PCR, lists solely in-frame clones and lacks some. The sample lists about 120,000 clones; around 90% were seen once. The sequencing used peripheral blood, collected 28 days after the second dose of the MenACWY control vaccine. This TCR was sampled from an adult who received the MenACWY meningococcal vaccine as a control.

CDR3 DNA: TGTGCCAGCAGCTTCTCTGGGGGTCAGCCCCAGCATTTT. Protein sequence: CASSFSGGQPQHF. This rearrangement joins TRBV7-9 to TRBJ1-5, with a weak D call TRBD1 (5 bases). Trimming left V 3 bases short and J 6 bases short, with 9 bases between. The CDR3 is 13 residues long. Germline CDR1 reads SEHNR; CDR2 reads FQNEAQ (reference sequence).